This T cell receptor (beta chain) was obtained from a study of radiation and T cells in renal cell carcinoma. Sequenced by immunoSEQ multiplex PCR; TCRdb stores in-frame clones only, minus some. The sample records approximately 80,000 clones, around 89% being singletons. The CDR3 runs 16 residues. The V and J ends lost 4 bases and 6 bases, in that order; junction bases with no gene match: 7. In germline, CDR1 is SGDLS, CDR2 YYNGEE. Time point: blood 4 weeks post-SBRT, at nephrectomy. As for treatment: 15 Gy SBRT to primary tumor, nephrectomy 4 weeks later. Nephrectomy followed 15 Gy stereotactic body radiation by 4 weeks.

The sample was blood, taken from a patient whose treatment included radiotherapy and nephrectomy. This receptor was obtained from a woman in her sixties or seventies with renal cell carcinoma. This chain links TRBV9 with TRBJ1-6; 10 bases agree with TRBD1. The CDR3 loop is CASSPKRDRGNSPLHF. The CDR3 nucleotides read TGTGCCAGCAGCCCAAAGAGGGACAGGGGTAATTCACCCCTCCACTTT. The variable domain in full, completed from reference TRBV9 and TRBJ1-6, reads DSGVTQTPKHLITATGQRVTLRCSPRSGDLSVYWYQQSLDQGLQFLIQYYNGEERAKGNILERFSAQQFPDLHSELNLSSLELGDSALYFCASSPKRDRGNSPLHFGNGTRLTVT.